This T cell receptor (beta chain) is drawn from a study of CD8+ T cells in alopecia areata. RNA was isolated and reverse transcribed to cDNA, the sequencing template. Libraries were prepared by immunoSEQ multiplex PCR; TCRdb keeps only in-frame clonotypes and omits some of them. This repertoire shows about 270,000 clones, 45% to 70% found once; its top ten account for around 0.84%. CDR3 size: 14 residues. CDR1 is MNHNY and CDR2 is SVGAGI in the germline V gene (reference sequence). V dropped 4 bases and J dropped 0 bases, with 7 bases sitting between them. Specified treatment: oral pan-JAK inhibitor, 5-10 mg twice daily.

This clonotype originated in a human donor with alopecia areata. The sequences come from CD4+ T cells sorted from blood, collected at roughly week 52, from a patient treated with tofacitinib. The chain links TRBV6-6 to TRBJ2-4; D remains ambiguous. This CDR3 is CASSLELAKNIQYF. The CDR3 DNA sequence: TGTGCCAGCAGTTTAGAACTAGCCAAAAACATTCAGTACTTC.